This T cell receptor (beta chain) was retrieved from a study of CD8+ T cells in alopecia areata. After isolation, RNA underwent reverse transcription to generate cDNA as the sequencing template. Using immunoSEQ multiplex PCR, the repertoire was profiled, and TCRdb retains in-frame clones only, with some absent. The sample consists of 120,000 or so clones, around 45% of them appearing once. V dropped 8 bases and J dropped 7 bases, with 18 bases sitting between them. The CDR3 sequence is 15 residues long. Germline CDR1 is SNHLY and CDR2 is FYNNEI. This TCR was sampled from a human donor with alopecia areata. The rearrangement joins TRBV2 to TRBJ1-6, with D possibly being TRBD1 (5 bases). Specimen: NKG2D-low CD8+ T cells sorted from blood. The CDR3 region is CASSGSGRKNSPLHF. As DNA, the CDR3 is TGTGCCAGCTCAGGGTCGGGACGGAAGAATTCACCCCTCCACTTT.